The 26 T cell receptor beta chains reported below all come from one sample, sequenced in a study of human T cells and chemical hapten exposure. Time point noted: patch test 2, 6 weeks after DPC sensitization. The treatment is: therapeutic diphenylcyclopropenone sensitization with weekly scalp DPC. It was unfractionated whole blood from which total RNA was extracted. MiXCR, run by TCRdb on the RACE reads, gives a single entry per CDR3 protein. The sample carries roughly 40,000 distinct CDR3 sequences, around a tenth recorded once. The sequencing used whole blood, collected in connection with sensitization to the hapten diphenylcyclopropenone (DPC). The receptor set was obtained from a woman aged 25 to 39 with alopecia areata. Some clones in this sample may be carry-over from other donors' samples.

In this sample, this clonotype turned up many times. The CDR3 DNA is TGTGCCAGCCGAGACAGGGGGCTTGGCTACACCTTC. Encoded protein: CASRDRGLGYTF. The chain links TRBV12-3 or TRBV12-4 to TRBJ1-2; 10 bases match TRBD1. J lost 7 bases, V lost 8 bases, and 4 bases had no gene match. CDR3 length: 12 residues.

This clonotype was detected ten times or more. This sequence joins TRBV2 and TRBJ1-2, with 9 bases aligning to TRBD1. With V trimmed by 6 bases and J by 0 bases, 8 bases remained unmatched. Germline V gene data show CDR1 as SNHLY and CDR2 as FYNNEI. The CDR3 covers 16 residues. The CDR3 DNA follows: TGTGCCAGCAGCCCGGGACAGGGAGAATCTAACTATGGCTACACCTTC. This encodes CASSPGQGESNYGYTF.

V and J are TRBV6-1 and TRBJ2-5, with a weak D call TRBD1 (5 bases). Trimming pared 3 bases from V and 2 bases from J, leaving 13 bases between. Germline-derived CDR1 and CDR2 are MNHNS and SASEGT. CDR3 length: 15 amino acids. The CDR3 reads CASSDVRTPQETQYF. DNA for the CDR3: TGTGCCAGCAGTGATGTTAGGACACCTCAAGAGACCCAGTACTTC.

This clonotype showed up many times. This rearrangement joins TRBV30 to TRBJ1-4; D perhaps matches TRBD1 (6 bases). The CDR3 runs to 14 residues. V was clipped by 0 bases and J by 9 bases, with 14 bases between them. Germline loops: CDR1 GTSNPN, CDR2 SVGIG (reference sequence). As DNA, the CDR3 is TGTGCCTGGAGTGTAGGCCAGGGGCGCAAAAAACTGTTTTTT. It translates to CAWSVGQGRKKLFF.

This clonotype occurred many times. V usage is TRBV7-6 and J usage is TRBJ2-7, with D tentatively TRBD1 (6 bases). With 4 bases removed from V and 6 bases from J, the gap between germline ends came to 16 bases. Germline values: CDR1 SGHVS, CDR2 FNYEAQ. CDR3 length: 14 residues. CDR3 loop: CASSSYGQTGEQYF. The CDR3 DNA reads TGTGCCAGCAGCTCATACGGACAGACGGGCGAGCAGTACTTC. Full variable domain (missing parts from reference TRBV7-6 and TRBJ2-7): GAGVSQSPRYKVTKRGQDVALRCDPISGHVSLYWYRQALGQGPEFLTYFNYEAQQDKSGLPNDRFSAERPEGSISTLTIQRTEQRDSAMYRCASSSYGQTGEQYFGPGTRLTVT.

This clonotype was observed many times. V usage is TRBV6-2 or TRBV6-3 and J usage is TRBJ2-2; a weak D match, TRBD2 (5 bases). The CDR3 covers 15 residues. Germline-derived CDR1 and CDR2 are MNHEY and SVGEGT. The V end was cut by 1 base, the J end by 4 bases, with 10 bases between. CDR3 DNA: TGTGCCAGCAGTTACTTATCTAGCAGCACCGGGGAGCTGTTTTTT. Encoded protein: CASSYLSSSTGELFF.

This clonotype was counted ten times or more. The gene calls are TRBV6-5 and TRBJ2-7; D is unclear. V was shortened by 4 bases and J by 2 bases, with 6 bases between the two germline ends. Germline V lookup: CDR1 MNHEY, CDR2 SVGAGI. The CDR3 totals 12 residues. The CDR3 DNA reads as TGTGCCAGCAGTTCTCGGGCCTACGAGCAGTACTTC. This encodes CASSSRAYEQYF.

This clonotype has at least ten counts. The chain links TRBV7-9 to TRBJ1-1, with D uncertain. This CDR3 is built from 15 residues. Trimming shortened V by 1 base and J by 0 bases, and 9 bases separated the two germline ends. Germline V CDR1 and CDR2: SEHNR, FQNEAQ (reference sequence). The CDR3 DNA follows: TGTGCCAGCAGCTTAGGAGCAGCCTTGAACACTGAAGCTTTCTTT. It translates to CASSLGAALNTEAFF.

V and J are TRBV6-5 and TRBJ2-7; TRBD1 matches at 12 bases. V dropped 2 bases and J dropped 5; count of bases not matched to a gene: 10. The germline V gene has CDR1 MNHEY and CDR2 SVGAGI. The CDR3 is 17 residues long. As DNA, the CDR3 is TGTGCCAGCAGTTACGACGGGACAGGGGGCTTCGGAGACGAGCAGTACTTC. Its translation: CASSYDGTGGFGDEQYF.

This clonotype showed up just a few times. J is TRBJ2-6 and V is TRBV7-3; D unclear. This CDR3 region has 16 residues. From germline, CDR1 is SGHTA and CDR2 FQGTGA. V lost 2 bases, J lost 4 bases, and 12 bases lay in between. The CDR3 nucleotides are TGTGCCAGCAGCTTATCCTTGGGAACCGGGGCCAACGTCCTGACTTTC. Translated: CASSLSLGTGANVLTF.

A few counts support this clonotype. The chain has TRBV12-3 or TRBV12-4 and TRBJ2-7, with 11 bases fitting TRBD2. Trimming cost V 2 bases and J 4 bases; bases outside gene matches: 10. The CDR3 is made up of 17 amino acids. Here the CDR3 DNA reads TGTGCCAGCAGTTTACCGCCTCTAGCGGGGGGATCATACGAGCAGTACTTC. This encodes CASSLPPLAGGSYEQYF.

J is TRBJ1-1 and V is TRBV28; TRBD1 aligns across 7 bases. Germline V CDR1 and CDR2: MDHEN, SYDVKM. V lost 5 bases, J lost 4 bases, and 10 bases stayed unmatched. This CDR3 has 15 amino acids. CDR3 residues: CASSDRQGDGTEAFF. DNA for the CDR3: TGTGCCAGCAGTGACCGACAGGGCGACGGCACTGAAGCTTTCTTT.

The chain carries TRBV24-1 and TRBJ2-3; TRBD2 is a possible D gene (6 bases). Trimming pared 1 base from V and 2 bases from J, leaving 9 bases between. Germline V gene sequence: CDR1 KGHDR, CDR2 SFDVKD. The CDR3 consists of 15 residues. CDR3 in DNA: TGTGCCACCAGTGATTTTCGGGGGAACACAGATACGCAGTATTTT. Translating gives CATSDFRGNTDTQYF.

This clonotype was detected many times. The rearrangement links TRBV6-6 to TRBJ1-2, with D possibly being TRBD1 (5 bases). The germline V gene encodes CDR1 MNHNY and CDR2 SVGAGI (reference sequence). CDR3 size: 15 residues. Deletions cut 5 bases from V and 4 bases from J, with 17 bases between. The CDR3 coding sequence is TGTGCCAGCAGTGAAGGGCGGAAAGGGGTCTATGGCTACACCTTC. Translation gives CASSEGRKGVYGYTF.

V gene TRBV7-8 combines with J gene TRBJ2-3, with 9 bases identical to TRBD2. J was trimmed by 0 bases and V by 6 bases; bases with no gene match: 4. Germline V gene sequence: CDR1 SGHVS, CDR2 FQNEAQ. The length of the CDR3 is 15 residues. CDR3 residues: CASRSGLASTDTQYF. The CDR3 DNA follows: TGTGCCAGCAGGTCGGGACTAGCTAGCACAGATACGCAGTATTTT.

The chain carries TRBV5-1 and TRBJ1-1; weak D call: TRBD1 (5 bases). Trimming left V 2 bases short and J 6 bases short, with 11 bases between. This CDR3 has 13 residues. Germline-derived CDR1 and CDR2 are SGHRS and YFSETQ. CDR3 DNA sequence: TGCGCCAGCAGCTTTAGCAGGGACGCTGAAGCTTTCTTT. Its protein is CASSFSRDAEAFF.

This clonotype was observed many times. The CDR3 DNA sequence: TGCAGCGCTCAGGACGGGAACACTGAAGCTTTCTTT. It is translated as CSAQDGNTEAFF. The chain links TRBV29-1 to TRBJ1-1; D call uncertain. Germline lookup yields CDR1 SQVTM and CDR2 ANQGSEA. The CDR3 has 12 amino acids. V was cut by 7 bases and J by 1 base, with 10 bases left in between.

This clonotype was recorded many times. This chain connects TRBV24-1 to TRBJ2-1; 7 bases are shared with TRBD2. The CDR3 sequence is 15 residues long. V lost 12 bases to trimming and J lost 4 bases; unmatched junction nucleotides: 14. Germline V gene lookup returns CDR1 KGHDR and CDR2 SFDVKD. CDR3 sequence (DNA): TGTGCCGCAAACCAAATGCGGGGGTGGTACAATGAGCAGTTCTTC. It encodes CAANQMRGWYNEQFF.

At least ten counts were recorded for this clonotype. V usage is TRBV7-2 and J usage is TRBJ2-5, with D possibly being TRBD2 (6 bases). Deletions cut 9 bases from V and 2 bases from J, with 10 bases between. The CDR3 is made up of 12 amino acids. The germline V gene encodes CDR1 SGHTA and CDR2 FQGNSA. For the CDR3, the DNA is TGTGCCAGTCCGCGGGAACAAGAGACCCAGTACTTC. Translated: CASPREQETQYF. Using reference TRBV7-2 and TRBJ2-5 for the parts outside the CDR3, the full variable domain is GAGVSQSPSNKVTEKGKDVELRCDPISGHTALYWYRQSLGQGLEFLIYFQGNSAPDKSGLPSDRFSAERTGGSVSTLTIQRTQQEDSAVYLCASPREQETQYFGPGTRLLVL.

The chain recombines TRBV10-3 with TRBJ2-2; 8 positions match TRBD1. Germline-derived CDR1 and CDR2 are ENHRY and SYGVKD. Trimming removed 5 bases from V and 1 base from J; junction bases left unmatched: 3. The CDR3 contains 15 residues. CDR3 sequence: CAISLGTGNTGELFF. CDR3 sequence (DNA): TGTGCCATCAGTCTGGGGACAGGGAACACCGGGGAGCTGTTTTTT.

This clonotype occurred many times. The chain joins TRBV19 to TRBJ1-5; 9 bases align to TRBD1. Germline V gene sequence: CDR1 LNHDA, CDR2 SQIVND (reference sequence). The CDR3 spans 16 residues. J lost 0 bases, V lost 6 bases, and 6 bases had no gene match. The CDR3 region is CASSKQGAGSNQPQHF. In DNA, the CDR3 is TGTGCCAGTAGCAAACAGGGGGCAGGTAGCAATCAGCCCCAGCATTTT.

This clonotype was observed a few times. This rearrangement joins TRBV2 to TRBJ2-7; D gene unclear. This CDR3 region has 10 residues. Trimming left V 3 bases short and J 12 bases short, with 9 bases between. CDR1 is SNHLY, CDR2 FYNNEI, per germline. The CDR3 is CASSDTDRYF. DNA for the CDR3: TGTGCCAGCAGTGACACAGATAGGTACTTC.

DNA for the CDR3: TGTGCCAGCACGGGGTCAGATACGCAGTATTTT. Encoded protein: CASTGSDTQYF. The chain joins TRBV2 to TRBJ2-3; TRBD2 is a possible D gene (5 bases). CDR3 length: 11 amino acids. CDR1 is SNHLY and CDR2 is FYNNEI in the germline V gene. The germline V and J ends were trimmed by 7 bases and 4 bases, with 6 bases remaining between them.

This clonotype was recorded many times. This chain joins TRBV6-1 and TRBJ2-4; 8 bases fit TRBD1. Germline V gene lookup returns CDR1 MNHNS and CDR2 SASEGT. This CDR3 spans 14 amino acids. V lost 2 bases to trimming and J lost 7 bases; unmatched junction nucleotides: 4. The chain's CDR3 is CASSEQGAWNIQYF. The CDR3 coding sequence is TGTGCCAGCAGTGAACAGGGGGCGTGGAACATTCAGTACTTC.

This clonotype was seen many times. The chain combines TRBV28 with TRBJ2-2; the D call may be TRBD1 or TRBD2 (5 bases each). Trimming pared 3 bases from V and 0 bases from J, leaving 11 bases between. The CDR3 totals 16 residues. CDR1 and CDR2 (germline): MDHEN, SYDVKM. The CDR3: CASSFIGTANTGELFF. CDR3 in DNA: TGTGCCAGCAGTTTCATCGGGACGGCGAACACCGGGGAGCTGTTTTTT.

At least ten counts were recorded for this clonotype. This sequence joins TRBV19 and TRBJ2-7; possibly TRBD2 for D (6 bases). Trimming left V 9 bases short and J 4 bases short, with 16 bases between. CDR3 size: 13 residues. Germline CDR1 LNHDA, CDR2 SQIVND (reference sequence). CDR3 sequence (DNA): TGTGCCAGCAGCCCCGGGGGACCGTACGAGCAGTACTTC. Amino acid sequence: CASSPGGPYEQYF.